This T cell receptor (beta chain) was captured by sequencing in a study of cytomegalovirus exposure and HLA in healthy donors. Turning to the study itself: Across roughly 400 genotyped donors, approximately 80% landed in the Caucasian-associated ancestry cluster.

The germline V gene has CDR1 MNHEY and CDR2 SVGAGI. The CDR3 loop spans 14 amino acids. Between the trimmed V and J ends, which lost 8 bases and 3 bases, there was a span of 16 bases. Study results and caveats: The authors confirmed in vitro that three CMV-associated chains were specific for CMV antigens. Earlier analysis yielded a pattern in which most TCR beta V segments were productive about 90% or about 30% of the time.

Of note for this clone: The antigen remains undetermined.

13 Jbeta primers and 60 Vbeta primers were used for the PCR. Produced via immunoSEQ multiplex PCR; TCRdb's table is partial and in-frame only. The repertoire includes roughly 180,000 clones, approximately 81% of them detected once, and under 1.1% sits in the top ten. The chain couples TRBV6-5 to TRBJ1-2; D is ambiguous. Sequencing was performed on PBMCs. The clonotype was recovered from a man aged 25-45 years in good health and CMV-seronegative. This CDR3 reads CASSQGGVYYGYTF. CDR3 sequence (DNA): TGTGCCAGCTCCCAAGGCGGGGTTTACTATGGCTACACCTTC.